This entry features one T cell receptor beta chain sequence. The entry originates in a study of blood T cell repertoires in COVID-19. At the level of the study: Samples representing acute and convalescent COVID-19 were sourced from the United States, Italy and Spain.

In the original analysis: Reference gene primers were amplified, and this amplification served to estimate nucleated cell counts. The data were produced by immunoSEQ multiplex PCR, yet TCRdb's version contains in-frame clones alone and is incomplete. V, J and clone size derive from that table, while D and trimming were established from the DNA sequence. The sample lists about 240,000 clones; just under 85% were seen once. The V end was cut by 8 bases, the J end by 9 bases, with 23 bases between. The length of the CDR3 is 15 residues. Germline V gives CDR1 SNHLY, CDR2 FYNNEI. This rearrangement joins TRBV2 to TRBJ2-1; weak D call: TRBD2 (6 bases). Sequencing was carried out using peripheral blood. The receptor was isolated from an elderly woman with acute or convalescent COVID-19. The CDR3 loop reads CASARAGLPPVEQFF. As DNA, the CDR3 is TGTGCCAGCGCACGGGCGGGACTCCCGCCGGTTGAGCAGTTCTTC.